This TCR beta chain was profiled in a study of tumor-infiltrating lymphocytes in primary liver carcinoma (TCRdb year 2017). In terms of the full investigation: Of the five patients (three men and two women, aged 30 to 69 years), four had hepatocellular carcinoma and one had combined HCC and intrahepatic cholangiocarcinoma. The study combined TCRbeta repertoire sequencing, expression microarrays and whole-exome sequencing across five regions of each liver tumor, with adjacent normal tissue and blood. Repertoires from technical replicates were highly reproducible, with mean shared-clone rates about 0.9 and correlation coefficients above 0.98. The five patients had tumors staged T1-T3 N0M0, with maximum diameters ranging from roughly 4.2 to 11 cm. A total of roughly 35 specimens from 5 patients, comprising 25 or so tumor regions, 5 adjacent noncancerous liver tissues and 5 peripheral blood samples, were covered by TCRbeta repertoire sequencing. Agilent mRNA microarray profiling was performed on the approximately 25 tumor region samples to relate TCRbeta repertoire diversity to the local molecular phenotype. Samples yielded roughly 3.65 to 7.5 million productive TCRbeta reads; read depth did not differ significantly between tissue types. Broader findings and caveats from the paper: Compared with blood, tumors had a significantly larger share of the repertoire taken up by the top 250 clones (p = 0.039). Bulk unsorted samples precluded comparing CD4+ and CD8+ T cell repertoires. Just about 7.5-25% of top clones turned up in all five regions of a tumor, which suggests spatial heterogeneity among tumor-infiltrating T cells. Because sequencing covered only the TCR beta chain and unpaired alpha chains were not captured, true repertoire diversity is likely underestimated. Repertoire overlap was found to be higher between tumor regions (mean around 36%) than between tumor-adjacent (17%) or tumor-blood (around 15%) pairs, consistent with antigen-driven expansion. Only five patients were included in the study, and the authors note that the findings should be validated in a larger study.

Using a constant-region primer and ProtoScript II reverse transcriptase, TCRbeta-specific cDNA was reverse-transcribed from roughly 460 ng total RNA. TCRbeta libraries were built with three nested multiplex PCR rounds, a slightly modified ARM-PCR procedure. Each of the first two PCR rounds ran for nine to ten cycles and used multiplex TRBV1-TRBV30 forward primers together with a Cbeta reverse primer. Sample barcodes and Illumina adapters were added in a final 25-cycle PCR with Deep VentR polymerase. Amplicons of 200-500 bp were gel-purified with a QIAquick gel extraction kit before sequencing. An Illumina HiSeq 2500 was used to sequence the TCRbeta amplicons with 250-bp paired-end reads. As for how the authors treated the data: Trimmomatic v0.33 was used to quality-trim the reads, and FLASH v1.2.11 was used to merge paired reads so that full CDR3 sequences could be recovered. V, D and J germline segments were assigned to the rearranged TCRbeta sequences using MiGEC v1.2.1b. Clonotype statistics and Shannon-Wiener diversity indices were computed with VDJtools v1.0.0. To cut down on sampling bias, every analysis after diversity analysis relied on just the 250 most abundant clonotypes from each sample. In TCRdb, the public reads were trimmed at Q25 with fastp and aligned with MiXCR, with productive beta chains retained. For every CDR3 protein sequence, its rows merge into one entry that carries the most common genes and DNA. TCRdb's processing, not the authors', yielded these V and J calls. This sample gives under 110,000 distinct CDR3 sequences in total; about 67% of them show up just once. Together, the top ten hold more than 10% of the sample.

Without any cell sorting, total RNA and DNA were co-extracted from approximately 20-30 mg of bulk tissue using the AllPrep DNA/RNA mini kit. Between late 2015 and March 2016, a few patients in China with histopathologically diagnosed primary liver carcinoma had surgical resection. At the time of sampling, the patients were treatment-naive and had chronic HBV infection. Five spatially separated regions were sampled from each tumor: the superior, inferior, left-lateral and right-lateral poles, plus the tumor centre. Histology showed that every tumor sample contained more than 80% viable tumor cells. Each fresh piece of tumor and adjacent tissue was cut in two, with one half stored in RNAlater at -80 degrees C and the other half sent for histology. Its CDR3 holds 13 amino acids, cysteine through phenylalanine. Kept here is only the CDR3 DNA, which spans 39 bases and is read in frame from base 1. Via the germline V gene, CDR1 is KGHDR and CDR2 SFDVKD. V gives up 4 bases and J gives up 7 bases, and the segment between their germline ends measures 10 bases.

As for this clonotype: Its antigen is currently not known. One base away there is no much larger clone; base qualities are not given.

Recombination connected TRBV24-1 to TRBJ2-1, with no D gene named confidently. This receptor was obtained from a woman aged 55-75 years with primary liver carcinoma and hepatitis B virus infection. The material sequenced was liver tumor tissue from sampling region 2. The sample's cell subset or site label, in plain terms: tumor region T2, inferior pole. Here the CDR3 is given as CATSDYERNEQFF. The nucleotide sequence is TGTGCCACCAGTGACTACGAGCGAAATGAGCAGTTCTTC.